In this sample, the clone carrying this TCR beta chain turned up a few times. Together with a sample-barcoded 5' primer, a J-beta primer mix was included in a second PCR lasting about 7 to 12 cycles. TCRdb reprocessed the 5' RACE reads via MiXCR and lists one record per CDR3 protein. The sample lists around 650,000 distinct CDR3 sequences; approximately 30% were seen once. This entry is derived from a study of blood T cells in healthy people across ages. Looking at the study overall: Every two T cells gave about one barcoded beta molecule via template switching.

Each donor gave approximately 9.5 milliliters of peripheral blood. Trimming cost V 5 bases and J 7 bases, with 8 bases left between them. The CDR3 runs to 12 residues. Source material: blood. The rearrangement joins TRBV12-3 or TRBV12-4 to TRBJ2-2; D unresolved. This TCR came from a woman aged 80 or over in good health. The CDR3 DNA reads TGTGCCAGCAGTCCATTTAACGGGGAGCTGTTTTTT. Protein product: CASSPFNGELFF.